Sequencing of this T cell receptor (beta chain) was carried out in a study of shared clonotypes between healthy human individuals. Concerning this clone itself: The same CDR3 can be traced to other DNA sequences in this sample.

Naive CD8 isolation took CD45RO-negative cells positively selected for CCR7 and excluded terminally differentiated effector memory CD45RA+ cells. The protocol was immunoSEQ multiplex PCR, while the TCRdb copy is restricted to in-frame clones and leaves out a portion. Of about 2.1 million clones in the sample, approximately 92% were seen once. V lost 3 bases, J lost 0 bases, and 9 bases lay in between. CDR1 and CDR2 (germline): MDHEN, SYDVKM. The CDR3 runs 15 residues. Sequencing was done on a sample of naive CD8+ T cells from PBMCs. The receptor's source is a man in his late teens or twenties in good health. Some clones in this sample may be carry-over from other donors' samples. The chain employs TRBV28 and TRBJ2-1; unclear D gene. CDR3 residues: CASSFRQSSYNEQFF. The DNA of the CDR3 is TGTGCCAGCAGTTTCAGGCAGAGCTCCTACAATGAGCAGTTCTTC. Full variable domain (remainder filled in from reference TRBV28 and TRBJ2-1): DVKVTQSSRYLVKRTGEKVFLECVQDMDHENMFWYRQDPGLGLRLIYFSYDVKMKEKGDIPEGYSVSREKKERFSLILESASTNQTSMYLCASSFRQSSYNEQFFGPGTRLTVL.